The following is a TCR beta chain sequence with its context. This specimen comes from a study of blood T cell repertoires in COVID-19. Study-level background: There were acute and convalescent COVID-19 samples, and they came from the United States, Italy and Spain. PBMCs, B-cell-depleted T cells, or T cells provided the cDNA or gDNA that made up the material.

As originally analysed: Scientists estimated how many nucleated cells there were by amplifying reference gene primers. Libraries were prepared by immunoSEQ multiplex PCR; TCRdb keeps only in-frame clonotypes and omits some of them. V and J calls and clone size are copied from that table; D and trimming were computed from the DNA. The sample has some 150,000 clones; 65% to 90% are singletons. Germline V gene sequence: CDR1 KGHSH, CDR2 LQKENI. The CDR3 consists of 16 residues. V lost 1 base and J lost 2; bases outside the gene matches: 3. The chain links TRBV18 to TRBJ2-1, with 9 bases fitting TRBD1. Specimen: peripheral blood. The source of this sequence is a man between 70 and 80 years old with acute or convalescent COVID-19. The CDR3 sequence: CASSPRRQGAYNEQFF. The DNA of the CDR3 is TGTGCCAGCTCACCACGAAGACAGGGGGCCTACAATGAGCAGTTCTTC.